The clone carrying this TCR beta chain was detected a few times. From the RT-PCR reads, TCRdb called clonotypes with MiXCR, one entry per CDR3 protein. The sample gives under 500,000 distinct CDR3 sequences, approximately 9.9% of which show up once; 10% to 15% is in the top ten. The data belong to a study of response to subunit inactivated influenza vaccine. Germline-derived CDR1 and CDR2 are SGHTA and FQGNSA. The CDR3 extends over 14 amino acids. Trimming left V 2 bases short and J 7 bases short, with 13 bases between. Sequencing was performed on PBMCs from blood, taken about 40 days after vaccination. The clonotype originates from a man aged 45-65 years who received an inactivated influenza vaccine. The rearrangement joins TRBV7-2 to TRBJ2-3, with D perhaps matching TRBD2 (6 bases). The CDR3 here is CASSLNPGLNTQYF. CDR3 DNA: TGTGCCAGCAGCTTAAATCCGGGACTGAATACGCAGTATTTT. The entire variable domain, with the rest obtained from reference TRBV7-2 and TRBJ2-3, is as follows: GAGVSQSPSNKVTEKGKDVELRCDPISGHTALYWYRQSLGQGLEFLIYFQGNSAPDKSGLPSDRFSAERTGGSVSTLTIQRTQQEDSAVYLCASSLNPGLNTQYFGPGTRLTVL.